Below are 26 T cell receptor beta chains sequenced from a single sample in a study of identical twins. In TCRdb, the 5' RACE reads were re-called with MiXCR into one record per CDR3 protein. The data contain 700,000 or so distinct CDR3 sequences, more than 6.5% of them singletons. These data are also associated with another study on yellow fever vaccine responses in identical twins.

The sequenced material came from PBMCs. The receptor source for this set is a woman aged 18-29 years in good health.

This clonotype has just one count. The chain links TRBV9 to TRBJ2-5; D call uncertain. The CDR3 is 16 residues long. Trimming pared 0 bases from V and 5 bases from J, leaving 17 bases between. Per the germline V gene, CDR1 is SGDLS and CDR2 is YYNGEE. The CDR3: CASSVGGGVFHETQYF. The CDR3 DNA follows: TGTGCCAGCAGCGTAGGCGGTGGAGTCTTCCATGAGACCCAGTACTTC.

The chain has TRBV20-1 and TRBJ2-1; TRBD1 matches 7 bases. The ends lost 3 bases at V and 6 bases at J; junction bases unmatched: 5. The CDR3 is 13 amino acids. Germline V gives CDR1 DFQATT, CDR2 SNEGSKA (reference sequence). The CDR3 protein is CSASDRARNEQFF. CDR3 DNA: TGCAGTGCTAGTGACAGGGCGCGCAATGAGCAGTTCTTC.

This clonotype has only a few counts. The chain uses TRBV4-1 and TRBJ2-1, with a weak D call TRBD1 (5 bases). The germline CDR1 and CDR2 sequences are MGHRA and YSYEKL. Trimming shortened V by 3 bases and J by 0 bases, and 9 bases separated the two germline ends. The CDR3 is 15 amino acids. This CDR3 reads CASSHDDSSYNEQFF. The CDR3 coding sequence is TGCGCCAGCAGCCATGATGACAGCTCCTACAATGAGCAGTTCTTC.

With respect to this clonotype: Sequence at one end of the junction differs from germline and may be a read error. V gene TRBV11-2 combines with J gene TRBJ2-3, with 9 bases matching TRBD2. Germline V gene sequence: CDR1 SGHAT, CDR2 FQNNGV. The CDR3 is 20 residues long. CDR3 amino acids: CASSLERIPRLAANTDTQCF. Here the CDR3 DNA reads TGTGCCAGCAGCTTAGAACGTATCCCCCGACTAGCGGCGAACACAGATACGCAGTGTTTT.

The CDR3 loop reads CASSSTGSGGYTF. CDR3 in DNA: TGTGCCAGCAGTTCGACGGGGAGCGGGGGCTACACCTTC. This chain uses TRBV28 with TRBJ1-2; no reliable D call. The ends were cut back, 4 bases at V and 8 bases at J, with 14 bases in the middle. The germline V gene encodes CDR1 MDHEN and CDR2 SYDVKM. This CDR3 region has 13 residues.

This clonotype appeared many times. DNA of the CDR3: TGTGCCAGCAGCTTCCAGGGCGGTCAGCCCCAGCATTTT. Translating it yields CASSFQGGQPQHF. This chain connects TRBV7-9 to TRBJ1-5; possible D gene TRBD1, 5 bases. The CDR3 has 13 residues. Between the trimmed V and J ends, which lost 3 bases and 6 bases, there was a span of 9 bases. From germline, CDR1 is SEHNR and CDR2 FQNEAQ (reference sequence).

This clonotype has at least ten counts. Germline is not matched at one junction end, which may reflect a read error. The chain recombines TRBV7-9 with TRBJ2-2, with 9 bases lining up with TRBD2. This CDR3 comprises 16 residues. Looked up from germline, CDR1 is SEHNR and CDR2 is FQNEAQ (reference sequence). The CDR3 DNA is TGCGCCAGCAGCTTGGCGGGAGGGGCCAACACCGGGGAGCTGTTTTTT. It codes for CASSLAGGANTGELFF.

The genes are TRBV7-2 and TRBJ1-1; D is possibly TRBD1 (6 bases). V lost 4 bases to trimming and J lost 3 bases, with 9 bases between them. The CDR3 contains 13 residues. Looked up from germline, CDR1 is SGHTA and CDR2 is FQGNSA. The CDR3 spells CASSSGEYTEAFF. The CDR3 nucleotides are TGTGCCAGCAGCTCAGGGGAATACACTGAAGCTTTCTTT.

This clonotype has a handful of counts. Germline and junction disagree at one end, which may indicate a read error. The chain is built from TRBV7-7 and TRBJ2-2; TRBD1 might be the D (5 bases). The V gene's germline CDR1 is SSHAT and CDR2 FNYEAQ (reference sequence). This CDR3 region has 14 residues. The CDR3 here is CASTPGPNTGELFF. In nucleotides, the CDR3 is TGTGCTAGCACCCCAGGGCCGAACACCGGGGAGCTGTTTTTT.

This clonotype was seen a handful of times. J is TRBJ2-6 and V is TRBV29-1, with D perhaps matching TRBD1 (5 bases). Germline V gene sequence: CDR1 SQVTM, CDR2 ANQGSEA. The CDR3 totals 14 residues. V lost 5 bases and J 4 bases, leaving 12 bases between the germline ends. The CDR3 DNA is TGCAGCGTTTTACAGGATTCCGGGGCCAACGTCCTGACTTTC. This sequence encodes CSVLQDSGANVLTF.

This clonotype was seen a few times. This chain links TRBV7-2 with TRBJ2-5, with D tentatively TRBD2 (6 bases). V lost 4 bases and J 2 bases, leaving 17 bases between the germline ends. Germline CDR1 SGHTA, CDR2 FQGNSA. This CDR3 spans 16 amino acids. The CDR3: CASSSPGLMKQETQYF. The CDR3 nucleotides are TGTGCCAGCAGCTCACCGGGACTCATGAAACAAGAGACCCAGTACTTC.

The rearrangement joins TRBV15 to TRBJ2-3, with 9 nucleotides matching TRBD1. Germline CDR1 LNHNV, CDR2 YYDKDF (reference sequence). This CDR3 has 16 residues. Unmatched junction bases numbered 6, after V lost 2 bases and J lost 3 bases. The CDR3 here is CATSRRTGTGTDTQYF. The CDR3 DNA is TGTGCCACCAGCAGACGAACCGGGACAGGGACAGATACGCAGTATTTT. Full variable domain (outside the CDR3, taken from reference TRBV15 and TRBJ2-3): DAMVIQNPRYQVTQFGKPVTLSCSQTLNHNVMYWYQQKSSQAPKLLFHYYDKDFNNEADTPDNFQSRRPNTSFCFLDIRSPGLGDTAMYLCATSRRTGTGTDTQYFGPGTRLTVL.

This clonotype has ten or more counts. CDR3 nucleotide sequence: TGTGCCAGCAGTTATCGGGACCGACTCTACGAGCAGTACTTC. Translated: CASSYRDRLYEQYF. The V call is TRBV12-3 or TRBV12-4, the J call TRBJ2-7; D could derive from TRBD1 or TRBD2 (5 bases each). The germline V and J ends were trimmed by 4 bases and 3 bases, with 13 bases remaining between them. The CDR3 covers 14 residues.

This clonotype was seen at least ten times. The rearrangement links TRBV29-1 to TRBJ2-3; D unresolved. V lost 1 base and J lost 0, with 11 bases in between. The CDR3 is 15 amino acids. The germline gives CDR1 SQVTM, CDR2 ANQGSEA. CDR3 DNA sequence: TGCAGCGTTGAAGGAAGGCCGAGTAGCACAGATACGCAGTATTTT. It yields the protein CSVEGRPSSTDTQYF.

The chain recombines TRBV24-1 with TRBJ2-5; D not certain. Germline V gene lookup returns CDR1 KGHDR and CDR2 SFDVKD. The length of the CDR3 is 15 residues. The germline V and J ends were trimmed by 0 bases and 5 bases, with 12 bases remaining between them. CDR3 loop: CATSDLKLGFETQYF. The DNA of the CDR3 is TGTGCCACCAGTGATTTGAAGTTAGGGTTTGAGACCCAGTACTTC.

The chain links TRBV7-2 to TRBJ2-3, with D unclear. V lost 2 bases and J 2 bases, leaving 8 bases between the germline ends. Germline V gives CDR1 SGHTA, CDR2 FQGNSA. The CDR3 has 14 residues. In DNA, the CDR3 is TGTGCCAGCAGCTTAATCCTACTCACAGATACGCAGTATTTT. Translated, it gives CASSLILLTDTQYF.

The chain combines TRBV5-1 with TRBJ2-7; D perhaps matches TRBD2 (6 bases). In germline, CDR1 is SGHRS, CDR2 YFSETQ. The CDR3 has 15 amino acids. V dropped 5 bases and J dropped 1 base, with 16 bases sitting between them. As DNA, the CDR3 is TGCGCCAGCAGGAGAGCTGGAGGGCCTTCCTACGAGCAGTACTTC. Amino acid sequence: CASRRAGGPSYEQYF.

Details on this clonotype: Germline and junction disagree at one end, which may indicate a read error. This chain links TRBV18 with TRBJ2-3; 10 nucleotides align to TRBD1. Germline loops: CDR1 KGHSH, CDR2 LQKENI. The CDR3 has 12 residues. The DNA of the CDR3 is TGTGCCAGCTCACCAATCGGACAGGGGGTGAATTTT. It is translated as CASSPIGQGVNF.

This clonotype showed up many times. V is TRBV24-1 and J is TRBJ2-5; maybe TRBD2 (5 bases). The CDR3 runs 16 residues. Per germline, CDR1 KGHDR and CDR2 SFDVKD. Trimming cost V 5 bases and J 2 bases, with 17 bases left between them. The CDR3 DNA is TGTGCCACCAGTGGTACGCGGCTGGGAGAGCAAGAGACCCAGTACTTC. Amino acids: CATSGTRLGEQETQYF.

This clonotype has a count of ten or more. This chain uses TRBV6-1 with TRBJ1-2, with 7 positions matching TRBD1. The germline V gene encodes CDR1 MNHNS and CDR2 SASEGT. This CDR3 is built from 16 residues. Germline trimming cut 7 bases from V and 9 bases from J; bases unmatched to any gene: 20. The CDR3 sequence is CASKEGEGASFHRYTF. DNA for the CDR3: TGTGCCAGCAAAGAAGGGGAGGGGGCGTCTTTTCATCGCTACACCTTC.

This clonotype showed up just a few times. J is TRBJ2-1 and V is TRBV4-3; D possibly corresponds to TRBD2 (5 bases). This CDR3 region has 16 residues. V dropped 0 bases and J dropped 6 bases, with 15 bases sitting between them. The germline CDR1 and CDR2 sequences are LGHNA and YSLEER. The CDR3 loop reads CASSQDRLTRSNEQFF. CDR3 bases: TGCGCCAGCAGCCAAGATCGTCTAACTAGGTCCAATGAGCAGTTCTTC.

This clonotype turned up a few times. The rearrangement links TRBV12-3 or TRBV12-4 to TRBJ2-3, with 10 bases that match TRBD2. V lost 3 bases and J lost 0; bases outside the gene matches: 6. The length of the CDR3 is 17 residues. CDR3 bases: TGTGCCAGCAGTTTCGGACTAGCGGCATCTAGCACAGATACGCAGTATTTT. Translation: CASSFGLAASSTDTQYF.

This rearrangement joins TRBV15 to TRBJ2-1, with 8 positions matching TRBD2. The CDR3 has 16 amino acids. Trimming took 1 base from V and 5 from J; bases not matched to a gene: 7. The V gene's germline CDR1 is LNHNV and CDR2 YYDKDF (reference sequence). The CDR3 region has the DNA TGTGCCACCAGCAGAGCGAAGGCGGGAGGTAACAATGAGCAGTTCTTC. Translation gives CATSRAKAGGNNEQFF.

This clonotype has ten or more counts. The chain is built from TRBV5-1 and TRBJ2-5; D might be TRBD1 (6 bases). Germline CDR1 is SGHRS and CDR2 is YFSETQ. This CDR3 has 16 residues. V lost 0 bases and J lost 0, with 12 bases in between. CDR3 protein: CASSLGQALNQETQYF. CDR3 coding DNA: TGCGCCAGCAGCTTGGGACAGGCTCTAAACCAAGAGACCCAGTACTTC.

The chain employs TRBV28 and TRBJ1-1; TRBD1 matches 7 bases. Germline V gene data show CDR1 as MDHEN and CDR2 as SYDVKM. This CDR3 is 13 amino acids long. Unmatched junction bases numbered 11, after V lost 9 bases and J lost 7 bases. This chain's CDR3 is CASASGQRSEAFF. CDR3 bases: TGTGCCAGTGCTTCGGGACAGAGGAGTGAAGCTTTCTTT.

The rearrangement links TRBV4-3 to TRBJ2-1; D is perhaps TRBD2 (5 bases). Trimming took 4 bases from V and 7 from J, leaving 23 bases between them. In germline, CDR1 is LGHNA, CDR2 YSLEER. This CDR3 has 17 amino acids. The DNA of the CDR3 is TGCGCCAGCAGCCGGTTACTAGTCCCTACTACGGGGAATGAGCAGTTCTTC. Translation: CASSRLLVPTTGNEQFF.